One sample yielded the 22 T cell receptor beta chains listed below, sequenced in a study of vaccination and CD4 T cells after COVID-19. Cultured CD4+ T cell DNA underwent sequencing with the Oncomine TCR Beta short-read assay. TCRdb called the PCR reads again in MiXCR, with one record for every CDR3 protein. The table shows some 15,000 distinct CDR3 sequences, with about a fifth occurring only once. Their antigens are not known. Sample treatment: approximately 11-day PBMC culture with coronavirus spike peptide pools or control peptides (ViraFEST assay). Sample: CD4+ T cells from blood, cultured in vitro, taken before SARS-CoV-2 vaccination. These receptors came from a human donor who received a COVID-19 vaccine.

This clonotype was recorded a few times. The gene calls are TRBV6-5 and TRBJ1-3, with D tentatively TRBD1 (6 bases). V lost 0 bases and J lost 5, with 11 bases in between. CDR3 length equals 15 residues. The germline gives CDR1 MNHEY, CDR2 SVGAGI. CDR3: CASSYSGGGRNTIYF. The DNA of the CDR3 is TGTGCCAGCAGTTACTCGGGCGGGGGCAGAAACACCATATATTTT.

This clonotype has only a few counts. For the CDR3, the DNA is TGTGCCAGCAGCTTCGTAGAGACCCAGTACTTC. Residues: CASSFVETQYF. The rearrangement uses TRBV7-9 and TRBJ2-5; D not resolved. Germline V CDR1 and CDR2: SEHNR, FQNEAQ (reference sequence). CDR3 length equals 11 residues. V lost 3 bases, J lost 4 bases, and 3 bases lay in between. The full variable domain, with the rest looked up from reference TRBV7-9 and TRBJ2-5, is DTGVSQNPRHKITKRGQNVTFRCDPISEHNRLYWYRQTLGQGPEFLTYFQNEAQLEKSRLLSDRFSAERPKGSFSTLEIQRTEQGDSAMYLCASSFVETQYFGPGTRLLVL.

The chain has TRBV20-1 and TRBJ1-1; maybe TRBD1 (5 bases). Trimming stripped 1 base from V and 6 bases from J, with 18 bases between. Germline V lookup: CDR1 DFQATT, CDR2 SNEGSKA (reference sequence). This CDR3 contains 15 residues. This CDR3 is CSARVGGGWDAEAFF. CDR3 sequence (DNA): TGCAGTGCTAGAGTGGGGGGGGGATGGGATGCTGAAGCTTTCTTT.

This clonotype was found a few times. The rearrangement uses TRBV30 and TRBJ1-4, with D possibly matching TRBD1 (5 bases). V was clipped by 4 bases and J by 2 bases, with 8 bases between them. The CDR3 sequence is 13 residues long. Germline V gives CDR1 GTSNPN, CDR2 SVGIG (reference sequence). The DNA for the CDR3 is TGTGCCTGGACGGGGCGGACTAATGAAAAACTGTTTTTT. This codes for CAWTGRTNEKLFF.

V usage is TRBV20-1 and J usage is TRBJ1-1; D is undetermined. The CDR3 has 12 residues. Per the germline V gene, CDR1 is DFQATT and CDR2 is SNEGSKA (reference sequence). The V and J ends lost 0 bases and 8 bases respectively, with 10 bases between them. This chain's CDR3 is CSARDLPGEAFF. The CDR3 coding sequence is TGCAGTGCTAGAGATCTACCAGGAGAAGCTTTCTTT.

This clonotype appeared a few times. The rearrangement uses TRBV12-3 or TRBV12-4 and TRBJ1-2, with TRBD1 matching over 7 bases. The V gene end was trimmed by 5 bases and the J gene end by 7 bases; junction bases not matched to a gene: 16. There are 16 residues in the CDR3. The DNA of the CDR3 is TGTGCCAGCAGTCTAAGAAAGGCAGGGGGTTCTTTTGGCTACACCTTC. Amino acids: CASSLRKAGGSFGYTF.

V gene TRBV20-1 combines with J gene TRBJ2-7, with TRBD1 matching over 9 bases. The J segment lost 1 base and the V segment lost 6 bases, leaving 4 bases of the junction unmatched. There are 13 residues in the CDR3. Germline V gene lookup returns CDR1 DFQATT and CDR2 SNEGSKA (reference sequence). This chain's CDR3 is CSAGTGISYEQYF. The CDR3 DNA sequence: TGCAGTGCAGGGACAGGGATTTCCTACGAGCAGTACTTC.

V is TRBV28 and J is TRBJ1-1; tentatively, D is TRBD1 (6 bases). The CDR3 sequence is 14 residues long. Between the trimmed V and J ends, which lost 3 bases and 5 bases, there was a span of 13 bases. Germline CDR1 MDHEN, CDR2 SYDVKM. The CDR3 DNA follows: TGTGCCAGCAGTTTGGGGGGGCGCAGTACTGAAGCTTTCTTT. Translated: CASSLGGRSTEAFF.

The J gene is TRBJ2-3, the V gene TRBV19; TRBD1 agrees at 10 bases. Trimming cost V 5 bases and J 4 bases; bases outside gene matches: 6. CDR1 and CDR2 from the germline V gene are LNHDA and SQIVND (reference sequence). The CDR3 extends over 15 amino acids. The CDR3 sequence: CASSRDRGGADTQYF. The DNA for the CDR3 is TGTGCCAGTAGTCGGGACAGGGGTGGCGCAGATACGCAGTATTTT.

This clonotype turned up a few times. The rearrangement uses TRBV7-7 and TRBJ2-3, with 8 bases matching TRBD2. The germline gives CDR1 SSHAT, CDR2 FNYEAQ (reference sequence). J gave up 1 base and V 5 bases, and 8 bases lay outside the gene matches. CDR3 length: 16 amino acids. CDR3 DNA sequence: TGTGCCAGCAGCCTCGGCCCGGGGGGGGGCACAGATACGCAGTATTTT. Its translation: CASSLGPGGGTDTQYF.

This chain uses TRBV12-3 or TRBV12-4 with TRBJ2-1, with 12 positions matching TRBD2. V lost 7 bases, J lost 4 bases, and 5 bases stayed unmatched. There are 15 residues in the CDR3. The CDR3 DNA sequence: TGTGCCAGCATCGGACTAGCGGGGAAATACAATGAGCAGTTCTTC. Translating gives CASIGLAGKYNEQFF.

This sequence joins TRBV7-6 and TRBJ1-1, with D possibly matching TRBD1 (5 bases). Germline loops: CDR1 SGHVS, CDR2 FNYEAQ. V lost 3 bases and J 0 bases, leaving 17 bases between the germline ends. The CDR3 totals 17 residues. The chain's CDR3 is CASSFEGQAPLNTEAFF. DNA for the CDR3: TGTGCCAGCAGCTTTGAGGGGCAGGCTCCCTTGAACACTGAAGCTTTCTTT.

This chain's CDR3 is CSAKGNGGGAAETQYF. CDR3 coding DNA: TGCAGTGCTAAAGGGAATGGGGGGGGGGCCGCAGAGACCCAGTACTTC. The J gene is TRBJ2-5, the V gene TRBV20-1, with D maybe TRBD2 (7 bases). CDR1 DFQATT and CDR2 SNEGSKA come from the germline V gene (reference sequence). The CDR3 is 16 amino acids. V lost 4 bases and J lost 4, with 22 bases in between.

This chain links TRBV4-1 with TRBJ2-3, with 8 positions matching TRBD1. The V gene end was trimmed by 4 bases and the J gene end by 2 bases; junction bases not matched to a gene: 11. Germline CDR1 is MGHRA and CDR2 is YSYEKL. This CDR3 spans 17 amino acids. CDR3 nucleotides: TGCGCCAGCAGCCGCACCGGGACAGGTCCTTCCACAGATACGCAGTATTTT. It translates to CASSRTGTGPSTDTQYF.

This chain links TRBV7-3 with TRBJ1-5; no reliable D call. Germline loops: CDR1 SGHTA, CDR2 FQGTGA. Trimming took 1 base from V and 6 from J, leaving 13 bases between them. This CDR3 spans 15 amino acids. The CDR3 nucleotides read TGTGCCAGCAGCTTAAATGGAGGTGGCGGTCAGCCCCAGCATTTT. This gives the protein CASSLNGGGGQPQHF. The whole variable domain, remainder taken from reference TRBV7-3 and TRBJ1-5, is GAGVSQTPSNKVTEKGKYVELRCDPISGHTALYWYRQSLGQGPEFLIYFQGTGAADDSGLPNDRFFAVRPEGSVSTLKIQRTERGDSAVYLCASSLNGGGGQPQHFGDGTRLSIL.

The rearrangement uses TRBV6-1 and TRBJ2-7; 8 bases line up with TRBD1. Per the germline V gene, CDR1 is MNHNS and CDR2 is SASEGT. V was clipped by 7 bases and J by 2 bases; unmatched bases: 10. The CDR3 consists of 15 residues. The CDR3 DNA is TGTGCCAGCACCCCGGACAGGGAAACGACCTACGAGCAGTACTTC. This gives the protein CASTPDRETTYEQYF.

This clonotype is medium-sized by share. V usage is TRBV6-1 and J usage is TRBJ1-2; D is ambiguous. V lost 7 bases, J lost 4 bases, and 10 bases lay in between. The germline V gene has CDR1 MNHNS and CDR2 SASEGT. This CDR3 comprises 12 residues. The DNA for the CDR3 is TGTGCCAGCACCGGATGGAGCTATGGCTACACCTTC. It translates to CASTGWSYGYTF.

This clonotype is classed as medium-sized. The chain carries TRBV20-1 and TRBJ1-6; D gene unclear. CDR1 and CDR2 from the germline V gene are DFQATT and SNEGSKA (reference sequence). Trimming pared 1 base from V and 7 bases from J, leaving 11 bases between. This CDR3 comprises 14 residues. CDR3 sequence (DNA): TGCAGTGCTAGAGCTTACAACCAAAATTCACCCCTCCACTTT. It encodes CSARAYNQNSPLHF.

In its sample, this clonotype was seen a few times. The genes are TRBV29-1 and TRBJ2-2; tentatively, D is TRBD1 (5 bases). The CDR3 runs 13 residues. Germline V gene data show CDR1 as SQVTM and CDR2 as ANQGSEA. V was trimmed by 2 bases and J by 5 bases, leaving 9 bases between them. In DNA, the CDR3 is TGCAGCGTTGAAAGGGGTCGGACCGGGGAGCTGTTTTTT. It encodes CSVERGRTGELFF.

This clonotype was observed a few times. The chain employs TRBV6-5 and TRBJ2-6; 11 nucleotides line up with TRBD1. Germline V lookup: CDR1 MNHEY, CDR2 SVGAGI. V lost 2 bases to trimming and J lost 2 bases; unmatched junction nucleotides: 2. The CDR3 contains 17 residues. CDR3 sequence reads: CASSYGQGAPGANVLTF. CDR3 coding DNA: TGTGCCAGCAGTTACGGACAGGGGGCCCCTGGGGCCAACGTCCTGACTTTC.

J is TRBJ1-5 and V is TRBV20-1; 8 positions agree with TRBD1. CDR1 DFQATT and CDR2 SNEGSKA come from the germline V gene (reference sequence). V lost 5 bases, J lost 7 bases, and 10 bases stayed unmatched. The CDR3 runs to 14 residues. CDR3 region: CSAGKDRESQPQHF. The DNA for the CDR3 is TGCAGTGCTGGTAAGGACAGGGAATCCCAGCCCCAGCATTTT.

With regard to this clonotype: A clone one base away is much larger, so this may be a read error. The chain has TRBV2 and TRBJ1-5; 9 bases line up with TRBD1. The CDR3 runs to 15 residues. Germline V gene data show CDR1 as SNHLY and CDR2 as FYNNEI. The CDR3 here is CAGRTDRGSNQPQHF. The CDR3 DNA is TGTGCCGGCAGAACGGACAGGGGAAGCAATCAGCCCCAGCATTTT.